The rows below give T cell receptor beta chains drawn from one sample of a study of T cell responses to AZD1222 COVID-19 vaccine. Some clones are missing from TCRdb's copy, which holds only in-frame ones; the method was immunoSEQ multiplex PCR. The sample has approximately 110,000 clones, more than 85% seen once; the top ten hold around 9.4%. The material sequenced was peripheral blood, taken on day 0 of AZD1222 vaccination. These receptors originate from an adult in good health. CDR3s leave out the opening cysteine and the closing phenylalanine or tryptophan.

TRBV3-1/TRBV3-2	TRBJ2-7	ASSQAAGGHYEQY
TRBV19	TRBJ2-3	ASTLWGTQY
TRBV7-2	TRBJ2-1	ASSPKAGGTNEQF
TRBV27	TRBJ2-7	ASSPGDYEQY
TRBV7-9	TRBJ1-3	ASSRDRGSGNTIY
TRBV2	TRBJ2-5	ASSVQGDPKETQY
TRBV9	TRBJ2-7	ASSPGRASSYEQY
TRBV11-2	TRBJ2-7	ASRSGSSYEQY
TRBV5-6	TRBJ2-7	ASGLYAEQY
TRBV7-9	TRBJ2-1	ASSLGQGYDEQF
TRBV19	TRBJ1-6	ASNTGTVYNSPLH
TRBV12-5	TRBJ1-3	ASGLGRGRTDGNTIY
TRBV4-1	TRBJ1-5	ASSQGVDRDDQPQH
TRBV19	TRBJ1-1	ASRSPGTGDTEAF